One T cell receptor (beta chain) is described in this entry. No antigen is known for it. Time point reported: pretreatment peripheral blood. Produced via immunoSEQ multiplex PCR; TCRdb's table is partial and in-frame only. Seen here are some 52,000 clones, around 80% observed once, and the top ten hold approximately 3.8%. This record comes from a study of PD-L1 blockade in urothelial cancer. For the study at large: Between 0 and 3 chemotherapy regimens preceded treatment for each patient.

Germline CDR1 is SEHNR and CDR2 is FQNEAQ (reference sequence). Trimming left V 7 bases short and J 1 base short, with 10 bases between. This CDR3 has 13 residues. Study results and limitations: Better progression-free and overall survival followed lower pretreatment blood clonality.

The material was PBMCs, obtained around atezolizumab (anti-PD-L1) treatment. The chain has TRBV7-9 and TRBJ1-1; no definite D call. This clonotype was sampled from a man in his sixties or seventies with urothelial cancer. The CDR3 coding sequence is TGTGCCAGCACCCTAGGTAGGAACACTGAAGCTTTCTTT. It is translated as CASTLGRNTEAFF.